This paragraph reports one T cell receptor (beta chain). These data come from a study of blood T cell repertoires in COVID-19. Profiling relied on immunoSEQ multiplex PCR, and the TCRdb table lists in-frame clones only, not all of them. The table has roughly 77,000 clones, roughly 88% seen once. The CDR3 spans 14 residues. The germline gives CDR1 SGDLS, CDR2 YYNGEE. Trimming pared 0 bases from V and 1 base from J, leaving 8 bases between. Source material: peripheral blood. The receptor's source is a human donor in a cohort sampled during active COVID-19. The chain has TRBV9 and TRBJ2-7; the D gene is possibly TRBD2 (6 bases). CDR3 bases: TGTGCCAGCAGCGTAGGGGAGGTGTCCTACGAGCAGTACTTC. This translates into CASSVGEVSYEQYF.